The entry that follows covers one T cell receptor beta chain sequence. Its antigen is as yet unknown. The germline CDR1 and CDR2 sequences are MNHEY and SVGAGI. V lost 6 bases to trimming and J lost 1 base, with 4 bases between them. The CDR3 consists of 13 residues. This sample is part of a study of T cell responses to AZD1222 COVID-19 vaccine. Using immunoSEQ multiplex PCR, the repertoire was profiled, and TCRdb retains in-frame clones only, with some absent. The data show roughly 70,000 clones, about 85% seen once. Findings and limits, study-wide: Baseline antibody screening turned up just a handful of seropositive AZD1222 recipients. Spike-specific TCR breadth and depth were elevated following two AZD1222 doses. Scientists sampled the repertoires only once the peak T cell response had passed. Donors were mostly white British, more females; clonal diversity possibly underestimated.

This TCR was sampled from an adult who received the AZD1222 COVID-19 vaccine. V is TRBV6-5 and J is TRBJ2-6, with unresolved D. Specimen: peripheral blood, collected 28 days after the second AZD1222 dose. In DNA form, the CDR3 reads TGTGCCAGCAGGGAGTCTGGGGCCAACGTCCTGACTTTC. Its protein product is CASRESGANVLTF.